This T cell receptor beta chain was profiled in a study of blood T cell repertoires in COVID-19. Study at large: The United States, Italy and Spain were the sources of the acute and convalescent COVID-19 samples.

Participants reported their clinical history, and cohort assignment relied on those reports. In the source study's methods: Reference gene primer amplification yielded estimated nucleated cell counts. Clones were read by immunoSEQ multiplex PCR, and TCRdb kept only the in-frame ones, dropping some. V and J calls and clone size are those listed in that table; D and trimming were worked out from the DNA. Here the sample spans 150,000 or so clones, 81% being singletons. The CDR3 length is 13 residues. V gave up 2 bases and J gave up 11 bases, with 18 bases separating them. The V gene's germline CDR1 is SQVTM and CDR2 ANQGSEA.

The sample taken for sequencing was PBMCs or T cells enriched from blood (not recorded which). V and J are TRBV29-1 and TRBJ1-1; D gene ambiguous. The clonotype was recovered from a woman in her thirties or forties with acute COVID-19. CDR3: CSVERRLQLSAFF. The CDR3 nucleotides are TGCAGCGTTGAACGGCGGCTCCAATTGAGCGCTTTCTTT.